This T cell receptor (beta chain) was sequenced in a study of cytomegalovirus exposure and HLA in healthy donors. Background on the study: There were about 85 million unique TCRs (from HLA-typed donors) in an early data release.

After removal of 6 bases from V and 6 bases from J, the junction contained 5 bases not matched to a gene. The CDR3 covers 15 residues. Looked up from germline, CDR1 is MDHEN and CDR2 is SYDVKM. Both 60 Vbeta primers and 13 Jbeta primers went into the PCR. Profiling relied on immunoSEQ multiplex PCR, and the TCRdb table lists in-frame clones only, not all of them. There are 120,000 or so clones in the sample; less than 85% occur only once, and 1.2% lies in the top ten. With regard to this clone: Its antigen is not known.

Study conclusions and caveats: Most observed TCR sequences were rare, whereas some public TCRs were detected in many donors.

The sample comprised PBMCs. This clonotype was obtained from a female donor in good health and CMV-seronegative. The chain links TRBV28 to TRBJ2-1, with TRBD2 matching 13 bases. The CDR3 here is CASRGGLAGSNEQFF. The DNA for the CDR3 is TGTGCCAGCAGGGGGGGACTAGCGGGGAGCAATGAGCAGTTCTTC. The full variable domain, in which reference TRBV28 and TRBJ2-1 provide the parts outside the CDR3, is DVKVTQSSRYLVKRTGEKVFLECVQDMDHENMFWYRQDPGLGLRLIYFSYDVKMKEKGDIPEGYSVSREKKERFSLILESASTNQTSMYLCASRGGLAGSNEQFFGPGTRLTVL.